This TCR beta chain was identified in a study of blood T cell repertoires in COVID-19. At the level of the study: COVID-19 samples, acute and convalescent, were from the United States, Italy and Spain. PBMCs, B-cell-depleted T cells, or T cells were the source of the cDNA or gDNA that made up the material.

The germline gives CDR1 SNHLY, CDR2 FYNNEI. CDR3 length equals 13 residues. The V end was cut by 3 bases, the J end by 4 bases, with 8 bases between. How the authors handled the data: Quantification of nucleated cells was approximated via reference gene primer amplification. The data were produced by immunoSEQ multiplex PCR, yet TCRdb's version contains in-frame clones alone and is incomplete. From that table come the V and J calls and clone size; the DNA was used to work out D and trimming. The sample records around 480,000 clones, 88% being singletons. Seattle patients were enrolled while actively infected and followed longitudinally.

This receptor was obtained from a woman between 45 and 65 years old with COVID-19, enrolled during active disease. The genes are TRBV2 and TRBJ2-3; no reliable D call. The sequencing sample was made of peripheral blood. CDR3 loop: CASSDLVADTQYF. The CDR3 nucleotides are TGTGCCAGCAGTGATTTAGTGGCAGATACGCAGTATTTT.